This passage covers 30 T cell receptor beta chains from one sample sequenced in a study of regulatory T cells in long-lasting Graves disease. The time point was: persistent/refractory GD, antithyroid drugs over 5 years with positive TRAb. Extracted PBMC RNA gave rise to the TCR library. To make TCR beta libraries, researchers used iRepertoire HTBI primers and Arm-PCR of CDR3 regions. MiXCR, applied by TCRdb to the multiplex PCR reads, yields one record per CDR3 protein. The sample has approximately 400,000 distinct CDR3 sequences, around 20% seen once. Sequencing used peripheral blood mononuclear cells (PBMCs), obtained when the disease was refractory, from a patient treated with antithyroid drugs. The receptors were gathered from a female donor with Graves disease.

This clonotype was observed a handful of times. This rearrangement joins TRBV4-1 to TRBJ2-5; D unresolved. The length of the CDR3 is 15 residues. Trimming took off 0 bases at V and 5 bases at J, with 13 bases between the two ends. CDR1 is MGHRA and CDR2 is YSYEKL in the germline V gene. The CDR3 DNA sequence: TGCGCCAGCAGCCAAGATCGCCGGGTCGGGGAGACCCAGTACTTC. This translates into CASSQDRRVGETQYF.

In this sample, this clonotype turned up many times. The V call is TRBV24-1, the J call TRBJ2-2, with a possible D match to TRBD1 (5 bases). Germline CDR1 is KGHDR and CDR2 is SFDVKD. V was cut by 6 bases and J by 3 bases, with 13 bases left in between. The CDR3 has 15 residues. The CDR3 region has the DNA TGTGCCACCAGTTCCCGACAGATATACACCGGGGAGCTGTTTTTT. Translated: CATSSRQIYTGELFF.

This sequence joins TRBV7-9 and TRBJ1-1, with 8 bases lining up with TRBD1. Germline values: CDR1 SEHNR, CDR2 FQNEAQ (reference sequence). There are 15 residues in the CDR3. J gave up 4 bases and V 6 bases, and 10 bases lay outside the gene matches. The CDR3 DNA reads TGTGCCAGCAGTTACGGACAGGGTAGGGTCACTGAAGCTTTCTTT. It specifies CASSYGQGRVTEAFF. The complete variable domain, with remaining parts taken from reference TRBV7-9 and TRBJ1-1, reads DTGVSQNPRHKITKRGQNVTFRCDPISEHNRLYWYRQTLGQGPEFLTYFQNEAQLEKSRLLSDRFSAERPKGSFSTLEIQRTEQGDSAMYLCASSYGQGRVTEAFFGQGTRLTVV.

This clonotype was picked up many times. The gene calls are TRBV15 and TRBJ1-1, with D maybe TRBD1 (6 bases). The CDR3 runs 16 residues. V was clipped by 0 bases and J by 4 bases, with 15 bases between them. From germline, CDR1 is LNHNV and CDR2 YYDKDF (reference sequence). CDR3 loop: CATSRDPPQGGTEAFF. The CDR3 coding sequence is TGTGCCACCAGCAGAGATCCCCCACAGGGCGGCACTGAAGCTTTCTTT.

This chain's CDR3 is CASSLTRIAGELFF. The CDR3 DNA is TGTGCCAGCAGCTTGACTAGGATCGCCGGGGAGCTGTTTTTT. J is TRBJ2-2 and V is TRBV7-2, with TRBD2 as a possible D gene (6 bases). V dropped 3 bases and J dropped 6 bases, with 11 bases sitting between them. The CDR3 spans 14 residues. The germline gives CDR1 SGHTA, CDR2 FQGNSA.

This clonotype came up many times. The chain carries TRBV15 and TRBJ1-1; 9 positions agree with TRBD1. With V trimmed by 2 bases and J by 1 base, 5 bases remained unmatched. The germline CDR1 and CDR2 sequences are LNHNV and YYDKDF (reference sequence). The CDR3 is 16 residues long. As DNA, the CDR3 is TGTGCCACCAGCAGAAAAAGACAGGGGGAGAACACTGAAGCTTTCTTT. It is translated as CATSRKRQGENTEAFF.

V gene TRBV19 combines with J gene TRBJ1-2; TRBD1 might be the D (5 bases). The length of the CDR3 is 14 residues. In germline, CDR1 is LNHDA, CDR2 SQIVND (reference sequence). With 7 bases removed from V and 3 bases from J, the gap between germline ends came to 15 bases. CDR3: CASTQGLRDYGYTF. Written as DNA, the CDR3 is TGTGCCAGTACCCAGGGATTGCGGGACTATGGCTACACCTTC.

This clonotype has just a few counts. The chain uses TRBV20-1 and TRBJ2-7; the match to TRBD2 covers 10 bases. The V segment lost 3 bases and the J segment 2 bases; nucleotides outside the gene matches: 10. Germline assignment: CDR1 DFQATT and CDR2 SNEGSKA (reference sequence). The CDR3 loop spans 16 amino acids. The CDR3 sequence: CSASKLAGVEAYEQYF. The CDR3 nucleotides are TGCAGTGCTAGCAAGCTAGCGGGAGTAGAAGCCTACGAGCAGTACTTC.

The chain carries TRBV5-6 and TRBJ2-5; 9 nucleotides match TRBD2. The trim removed 1 base at V and 4 bases at J, leaving 5 bases unmatched. The CDR3 totals 15 residues. Per the germline V gene, CDR1 is SGHDT and CDR2 is YYEEEE. The CDR3: CASSLRVAGVETQYF. CDR3 nucleotides: TGTGCCAGCAGCTTGAGGGTAGCGGGAGTAGAGACCCAGTACTTC.

This clonotype was counted at least ten times. The V call is TRBV7-8, the J call TRBJ2-7, with D possibly TRBD2 on 6 matching bases. The CDR3 totals 16 residues. V was shortened by 1 base and J by 2 bases, with 15 bases between the two germline ends. Germline V CDR1 and CDR2: SGHVS, FQNEAQ. CDR3 loop: CASSLVWGDRTYEQYF. CDR3 nucleotides: TGTGCCAGCAGCTTAGTCTGGGGGGACCGAACCTACGAGCAGTACTTC.

Written as DNA, the CDR3 is TGTGCCAGCAGCCAATTGATTAATTCACCCCTCCACTTT. Translated, it gives CASSQLINSPLHF. This sequence joins TRBV3-1 and TRBJ1-6; D gene unclear. V lost 2 bases to trimming and J lost 6 bases, with 5 bases between them. Looked up from germline, CDR1 is LGHDT and CDR2 is YNNKEL (reference sequence). This CDR3 is 13 amino acids long.

This clonotype was detected ten times or more. This rearrangement joins TRBV11-2 to TRBJ2-5; 7 positions match TRBD2. The CDR3 runs 14 residues. Germline V CDR1 and CDR2: SGHAT, FQNNGV. V shed 5 bases and J 5 bases; nucleotides not matched to a gene: 8. The CDR3 nucleotides read TGTGCCAGCAGCCGTCAACTGCGGGGGGAGACCCAGTACTTC. Amino acids: CASSRQLRGETQYF. The full variable domain, rest sourced from reference TRBV11-2 and TRBJ2-5, is EAGVAQSPRYKIIEKRQSVAFWCNPISGHATLYWYQQILGQGPKLLIQFQNNGVVDDSQLPKDRFSAERLKGVDSTLKIQPAKLEDSAVYLCASSRQLRGETQYFGPGTRLLVL.

Comment on this clonotype: One end of the junction fails to match germline, which may point to a read error. The chain employs TRBV2 and TRBJ1-1; tentatively, D is TRBD1 (5 bases). Germline V gene data show CDR1 as SNHLY and CDR2 as FYNNEI. The CDR3 consists of 13 residues. CDR3 DNA: TGTGTCAGCAGTCAAACTGGGGGCACTGAAGCTTTCTTT. Translated: CVSSQTGGTEAFF. Drawing the rest from reference TRBV2 and TRBJ1-1, the complete variable domain is EPEVTQTPSHQVTQMGQEVILRCVPISNHLYFYWYRQILGQKVEFLVSFYNNEISEKSEIFDDQFSVERPDGSNFTLKIRSTKLEDSAMYFCVSSQTGGTEAFFGQGTRLTVV.

This clonotype came up a few times. The chain couples TRBV7-9 to TRBJ1-4, with D possibly matching TRBD1 (5 bases). Germline CDR1 SEHNR, CDR2 FQNEAQ (reference sequence). This CDR3 has 14 amino acids. V dropped 6 bases and J dropped 2 bases, with 10 bases sitting between them. The CDR3 nucleotides are TGTGCCAGCAGATCAGGGTTGACTAATGAAAAACTGTTTTTT. It yields the protein CASRSGLTNEKLFF.

This clonotype was recorded many times. The chain couples TRBV2 to TRBJ1-2, with TRBD1 matching over 7 bases. The CDR3 consists of 12 residues. CDR1 is SNHLY, CDR2 FYNNEI, per germline. The V segment lost 6 bases and the J segment 4 bases; nucleotides outside the gene matches: 2. CDR3 sequence: CASRTGTYGYTF. The CDR3 DNA reads TGTGCCAGCAGGACAGGGACCTATGGCTACACCTTC.

This clonotype appeared many times. The CDR3 sequence: CASSVRGWETQYF. The CDR3 DNA is TGTGCCAGCAGTGTACGGGGATGGGAGACCCAGTACTTC. V and J are TRBV2 and TRBJ2-5; D perhaps matches TRBD2 (5 bases). This CDR3 has 13 amino acids. CDR1 and CDR2 (germline): SNHLY, FYNNEI. V gave up 4 bases and J gave up 5 bases, with 11 bases separating them.

Comment on this clonotype: This may be a read error, as it is one base from a much larger clone. The chain uses TRBV2 and TRBJ2-4; 8 bases agree with TRBD1. Per the germline V gene, CDR1 is SNHLY and CDR2 is FYNNEI. The CDR3 has 14 amino acids. DNA of the CDR3: TGTGCCAGCAGCGGACAGGGAAGCAAAAACATTCCGTACTTC. Protein: CASSGQGSKNIPYF.

This clonotype was seen a handful of times. The rearrangement joins TRBV28 to TRBJ1-2; no definite D call. The CDR3 is 13 residues long. In germline, CDR1 is MDHEN, CDR2 SYDVKM. Trimming took off 4 bases at V and 6 bases at J, with 12 bases between the two ends. CDR3 region: CASSWETWDGYTF. The CDR3 DNA reads TGTGCCAGCAGTTGGGAGACCTGGGATGGCTACACCTTC.

This clonotype has more than one count but fewer than ten. This chain links TRBV29-1 with TRBJ1-1, with D uncertain. The CDR3 is 13 amino acids. The ends were cut back, 7 bases at V and 6 bases at J, with 18 bases in the middle. Germline-derived CDR1 and CDR2 are SQVTM and ANQGSEA. The CDR3 nucleotides read TGCAGCGCCACCACTGACCGAAAATCTGAAGCTTTCTTT. It codes for CSATTDRKSEAFF.

This clonotype appeared many times. This rearrangement joins TRBV28 to TRBJ2-1; no firm D call. Germline values: CDR1 MDHEN, CDR2 SYDVKM. This CDR3 contains 13 residues. V was trimmed by 6 bases and J by 6 bases, leaving 12 bases between them. CDR3 sequence: CASSPGHRNEQFF. In nucleotides, the CDR3 is TGTGCCAGCAGCCCCGGCCACCGCAATGAGCAGTTCTTC.

Of note for this clonotype: It is unclear where the CDR3 begins or ends on the DNA, so no DNA is shown, and the CDR3 is as TCRdb lists it. CDR3 sequence: CASSLDVGRGNGHTF. The rearrangement joins TRBV11-2 to TRBJ1-2; the tabulated D call, TRBD1, remains unverified against the DNA. The germline gives CDR1 SGHAT, CDR2 FQNNGV. The CDR3 length is 15 residues, termini included.

This chain uses TRBV7-2 with TRBJ2-7, with D unresolved. V lost 1 base to trimming and J lost 3 bases, with 7 bases between them. Per the germline V gene, CDR1 is SGHTA and CDR2 is FQGNSA. This CDR3 has 13 amino acids. Here the CDR3 DNA reads TGTGCCAGCAGCTTAGTCCCTGGCTACGAGCAGTACTTC. This encodes CASSLVPGYEQYF.

This clonotype showed up just a few times. The chain is built from TRBV6-4 and TRBJ1-2; D not resolved. The V end was cut by 4 bases, the J end by 6 bases, with 12 bases between. Germline CDR1 is MRHNA and CDR2 is SNTAGT. The CDR3 consists of 13 residues. In DNA form, the CDR3 reads TGTGCCAGCAGTGGAACGGGATCACATGGCTACACCTTC. Translation: CASSGTGSHGYTF.

The CDR3 coding sequence is TGTGCCAGTAGCACAGACAGGGAAGGATACGAGCAGTACTTC. Residues: CASSTDREGYEQYF. The V call is TRBV19, the J call TRBJ2-7; 7 bases line up with TRBD1. The CDR3 runs 14 residues. The J segment lost 4 bases and the V segment lost 6 bases, leaving 9 bases of the junction unmatched. Looked up from germline, CDR1 is LNHDA and CDR2 is SQIVND (reference sequence).

This chain joins TRBV6-2 or TRBV6-3 and TRBJ2-7, with 8 bases aligning to TRBD2. V lost 2 bases, J lost 3 bases, and 9 bases stayed unmatched. Germline CDR1 is MNHEY and CDR2 is SVGEGT. The CDR3 has 16 amino acids. The CDR3: CASSYDGRLANYEQYF. DNA for the CDR3: TGTGCCAGCAGTTACGATGGTAGACTAGCGAACTACGAGCAGTACTTC.

At least ten counts were recorded for this clonotype. The V gene is TRBV11-1, the J gene TRBJ2-5; a possible D gene is TRBD2 (5 bases). V dropped 4 bases and J dropped 3 bases, with 12 bases sitting between them. This CDR3 comprises 14 residues. The germline CDR1 and CDR2 sequences are SGHAT and FQDESV (reference sequence). CDR3 sequence: CASSSPLGEETQYF. CDR3 in DNA: TGTGCCAGCAGCTCTCCACTCGGGGAAGAGACCCAGTACTTC.

The rearrangement links TRBV11-2 to TRBJ2-7; 8 nucleotides line up with TRBD1. Germline V CDR1 and CDR2: SGHAT, FQNNGV. V lost 5 bases, J lost 6 bases, and 15 bases stayed unmatched. The CDR3 contains 16 residues. The CDR3 DNA reads as TGTGCCAGCAGCGCCACGCAAGACAGGGGTGACGGCGAGCAGTACTTC. It specifies CASSATQDRGDGEQYF.

In this sample, this clonotype turned up many times. This rearrangement joins TRBV12-3 or TRBV12-4 to TRBJ2-5; D not resolved. The CDR3 is made up of 13 amino acids. Trimming left V 6 bases short and J 5 bases short, with 13 bases between. This chain's CDR3 is CASSQHPGETQYF. The DNA of the CDR3 is TGTGCCAGCAGCCAACACCCTGGGGAGACCCAGTACTTC.

This clonotype was detected ten times or more. This chain uses TRBV11-2 with TRBJ1-2; D gene uncertain. Per germline, CDR1 SGHAT and CDR2 FQNNGV. The CDR3 is made up of 15 amino acids. V lost 4 bases to trimming and J lost 4 bases, with 16 bases between them. DNA for the CDR3: TGTGCCAGCAGCTCCACCTCCGGGAGGCTCTATGGCTACACCTTC. Amino acids: CASSSTSGRLYGYTF.

Worth noting for this clonotype: A read error is likely here: a far larger clone is one base away. The chain uses TRBV28 and TRBJ2-7; a possible D gene is TRBD1 (5 bases). The last part of the DNA fits TRBJ2-5 better; the J call may be wrong. CDR3 length: 15 residues. Germline CDR1 MDHEN, CDR2 SYDVKM. CDR3 bases: TGTGCCAGCAGTCAGACCCCAGGGATGGAGAAGACCCAGTACTTC. Residues: CASSQTPGMEKTQYF.